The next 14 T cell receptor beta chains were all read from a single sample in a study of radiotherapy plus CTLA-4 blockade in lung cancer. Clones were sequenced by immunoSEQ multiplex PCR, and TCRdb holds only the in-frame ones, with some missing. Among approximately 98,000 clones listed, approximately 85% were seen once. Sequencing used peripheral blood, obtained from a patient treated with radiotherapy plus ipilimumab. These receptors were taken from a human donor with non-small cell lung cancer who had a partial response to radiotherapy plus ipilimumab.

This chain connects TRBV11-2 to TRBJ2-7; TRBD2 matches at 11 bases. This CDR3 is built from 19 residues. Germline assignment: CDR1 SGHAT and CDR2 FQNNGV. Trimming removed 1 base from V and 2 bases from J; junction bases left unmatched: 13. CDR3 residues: CASSLGVLRASGRPYEQYF. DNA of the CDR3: TGTGCCAGCAGCTTAGGAGTACTACGGGCTAGCGGGAGGCCCTACGAGCAGTACTTC.

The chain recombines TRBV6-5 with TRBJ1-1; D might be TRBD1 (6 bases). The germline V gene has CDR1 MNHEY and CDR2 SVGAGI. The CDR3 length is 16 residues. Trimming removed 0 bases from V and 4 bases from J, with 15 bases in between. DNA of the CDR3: TGTGCCAGCAGTTACTCGACACAGGGTGGATTCACTGAAGCTTTCTTT. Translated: CASSYSTQGGFTEAFF.

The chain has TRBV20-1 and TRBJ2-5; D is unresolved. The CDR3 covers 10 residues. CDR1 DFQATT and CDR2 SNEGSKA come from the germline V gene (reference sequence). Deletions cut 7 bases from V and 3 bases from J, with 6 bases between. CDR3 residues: CSGAKETQYF. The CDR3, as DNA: TGCAGTGGAGCGAAAGAGACCCAGTACTTC.

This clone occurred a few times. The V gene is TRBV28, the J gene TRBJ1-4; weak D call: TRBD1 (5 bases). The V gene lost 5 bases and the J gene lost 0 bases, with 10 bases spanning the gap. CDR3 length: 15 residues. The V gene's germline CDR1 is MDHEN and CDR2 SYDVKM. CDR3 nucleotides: TGTGCCAGCAGTGGAGGGGCGGCAACTAATGAAAAACTGTTTTTT. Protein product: CASSGGAATNEKLFF.

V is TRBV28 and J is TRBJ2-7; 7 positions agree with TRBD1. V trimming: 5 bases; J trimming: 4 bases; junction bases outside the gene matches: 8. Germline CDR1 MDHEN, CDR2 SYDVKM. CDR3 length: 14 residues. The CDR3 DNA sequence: TGTGCCAGCAGTACTTCCGGGACAGTATACGAGCAGTACTTC. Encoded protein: CASSTSGTVYEQYF.

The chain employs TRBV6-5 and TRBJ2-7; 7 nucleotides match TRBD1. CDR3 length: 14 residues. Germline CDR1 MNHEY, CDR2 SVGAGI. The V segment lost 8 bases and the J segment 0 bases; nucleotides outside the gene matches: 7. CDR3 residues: CASARGPNSYEQYF. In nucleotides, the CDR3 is TGTGCCAGCGCGAGGGGGCCGAACTCCTACGAGCAGTACTTC.

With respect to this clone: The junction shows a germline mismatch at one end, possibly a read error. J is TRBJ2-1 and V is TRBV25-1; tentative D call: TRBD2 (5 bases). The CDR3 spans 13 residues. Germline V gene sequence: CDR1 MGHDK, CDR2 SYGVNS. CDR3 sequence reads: CASSGDSDQSRVF. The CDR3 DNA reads TGTGCCAGCAGTGGGGATAGCGATCAGAGTAGGGTCTTC. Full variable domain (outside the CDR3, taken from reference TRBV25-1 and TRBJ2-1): EADIYQTPRYLVIGTGKKITLECSQTMGHDKMYWYQQDPGMELHLIHYSYGVNSTEKGDLSSESTVSRIRTEHFPLTLESARPSHTSQYLCASSGDSDQSRVFGPGTRLTVL.

The CDR3 is CASSLGFNSLLPYEQYF. CDR3 nucleotide sequence: TGCGCCAGCAGCTTGGGGTTTAACAGCTTACTCCCCTACGAGCAGTACTTC. The chain carries TRBV5-1 and TRBJ2-7; D gene unclear. The CDR3 contains 17 residues. Between the trimmed V and J ends, which lost 0 bases and 2 bases, there was a span of 18 bases. Germline lookup yields CDR1 SGHRS and CDR2 YFSETQ.

CDR3 loop: CTSSQLPGGTSGRPASYEQYF. For the CDR3, the DNA is TGCACCAGCAGCCAACTCCCGGGCGGGACTAGCGGGAGGCCCGCCTCCTACGAGCAGTACTTC. This chain joins TRBV1 and TRBJ2-7; the table's D call, TRBD2, has no DNA check behind it. TRBV1 is marked as a pseudogene. The CDR3 consists of 21 residues.

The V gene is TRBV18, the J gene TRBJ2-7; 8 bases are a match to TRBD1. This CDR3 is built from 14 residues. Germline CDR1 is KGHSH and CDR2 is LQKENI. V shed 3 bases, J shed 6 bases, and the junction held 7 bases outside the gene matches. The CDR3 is CASSPETGVVEQYF. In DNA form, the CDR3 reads TGTGCCAGCTCACCCGAGACAGGGGTTGTCGAGCAGTACTTC.

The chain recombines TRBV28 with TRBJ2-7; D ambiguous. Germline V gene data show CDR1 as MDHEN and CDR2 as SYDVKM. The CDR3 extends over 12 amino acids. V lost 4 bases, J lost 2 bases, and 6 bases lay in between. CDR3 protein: CASSSGAYEQYF. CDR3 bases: TGTGCCAGCAGTTCAGGTGCCTACGAGCAGTACTTC.

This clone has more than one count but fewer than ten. The CDR3 sequence is CASSIGGEQYF. DNA for the CDR3: TGTGCCAGTAGTATAGGAGGGGAGCAGTACTTC. The rearrangement links TRBV19 to TRBJ2-7; TRBD2 might be the D (5 bases). Trimming removed 1 base at V and 7 bases at J, with 5 bases between. The length of the CDR3 is 11 residues. Germline CDR1 reads LNHDA; CDR2 reads SQIVND (reference sequence).

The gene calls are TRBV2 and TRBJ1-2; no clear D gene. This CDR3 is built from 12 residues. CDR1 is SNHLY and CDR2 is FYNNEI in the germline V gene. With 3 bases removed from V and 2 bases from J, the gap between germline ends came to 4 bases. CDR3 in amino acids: CASSDQNYGYTF. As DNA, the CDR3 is TGTGCCAGCAGTGACCAGAACTATGGCTACACCTTC.

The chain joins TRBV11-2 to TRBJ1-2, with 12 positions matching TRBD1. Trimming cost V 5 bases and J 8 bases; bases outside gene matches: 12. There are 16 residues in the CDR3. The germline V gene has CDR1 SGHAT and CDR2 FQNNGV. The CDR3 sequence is CASSPSLGQGAEGYTF. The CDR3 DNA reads TGTGCCAGCAGCCCTTCCCTGGGACAGGGGGCTGAAGGCTACACCTTC.